Shown below are 4 T cell receptor beta chains from a single sample sequenced in a study of blood T cell repertoires in COVID-19. The assay was immunoSEQ multiplex PCR, and TCRdb's table has in-frame clones only and misses some. The data hold over 100,000 clones, with roughly 76% observed a single time. Sequences were obtained from peripheral blood. The receptors here all came from a human donor in a cohort sampled during active COVID-19.

The genes are TRBV7-2 and TRBJ1-1, with unresolved D. This CDR3 has 15 residues. Germline V lookup: CDR1 SGHTA, CDR2 FQGNSA. The V end was cut by 4 bases, the J end by 1 base, with 13 bases between. The DNA for the CDR3 is TGTGCCAGCAGCTCCACCTCCCGAGGGAACACTGAAGCTTTCTTT. Translated, it gives CASSSTSRGNTEAFF.

The chain uses TRBV5-1 and TRBJ2-7; TRBD1 might be the D (6 bases). From germline, CDR1 is SGHRS and CDR2 YFSETQ. The CDR3 sequence is 13 residues long. Between the trimmed V and J ends, which lost 7 bases and 4 bases, there was a span of 15 bases. CDR3 protein: CASSWGDRYEQYF. CDR3 DNA: TGCGCCAGCTCGTGGGGAGACAGGTACGAGCAGTACTTC.

V is TRBV19 and J is TRBJ2-2, with 8 bases lining up with TRBD1. The trim removed 0 bases at V and 4 bases at J, leaving 10 bases unmatched. The CDR3 extends over 18 amino acids. Germline CDR1 reads LNHDA; CDR2 reads SQIVND (reference sequence). The CDR3 region is CASSIDPGGAVGTGELFF. As DNA, the CDR3 is TGTGCCAGTAGTATAGACCCAGGGGGCGCGGTTGGCACCGGGGAGCTGTTTTTT.

The rearrangement uses TRBV4-2 and TRBJ2-6; TRBD1 is a possible D gene (5 bases). The CDR3 is 17 residues long. The germline V gene has CDR1 LGHNA and CDR2 YNFKEQ. Trimming removed 0 bases from V and 3 bases from J, with 12 bases in between. The CDR3 region is CASSQDNQGGGANVLTF. Written as DNA, the CDR3 is TGTGCCAGCAGCCAAGATAACCAGGGCGGTGGGGCCAACGTCCTGACTTTC.